These 6 T cell receptor beta chains were sequenced from one sample in a study of OX40 agonist ivuxolimab in advanced cancers. Clones were read by immunoSEQ multiplex PCR, and TCRdb kept only the in-frame ones, dropping some. The sample has around 98,000 clones, roughly nine tenths seen once. The sample in question was CD4+ or CD8+ T cells sorted from blood, obtained in a trial of the OX40 agonist ivuxolimab. The receptors come from an adult with an advanced solid tumor such as melanoma, head and neck, liver or kidney cancer.

The chain recombines TRBV27 with TRBJ2-3; D is uncertain. CDR1 and CDR2 from the germline V gene are MNHEY and SMNVEV (reference sequence). The CDR3 runs to 15 residues. Trimming took off 3 bases at V and 7 bases at J, with 17 bases between the two ends. Here the CDR3 DNA reads TGTGCCAGCAGTTTTAGGGTTAGGGCAATGAATACGCAGTATTTT. It encodes CASSFRVRAMNTQYF.

The chain employs TRBV7-2 and TRBJ2-7, with D possibly TRBD1 on 6 matching bases. V dropped 2 bases and J dropped 2 bases, with 13 bases sitting between them. From germline, CDR1 is SGHTA and CDR2 FQGNSA. The CDR3 runs 15 residues. CDR3 DNA sequence: TGTGCCAGCAGCTTACACAGGGCCTTCACCTACGAGCAGTACTTC. Protein: CASSLHRAFTYEQYF.

A note on this clone: Other DNA sequences in the sample encode the same CDR3. The gene calls are TRBV5-4 and TRBJ2-7; 9 bases align to TRBD1. The V gene end was trimmed by 4 bases and the J gene end by 3 bases; junction bases not matched to a gene: 5. CDR1 and CDR2 from the germline V gene are SGHNT and YYREEE (reference sequence). There are 14 residues in the CDR3. The CDR3: CASSPPGQGYEQYF. CDR3 in DNA: TGTGCCAGCAGCCCGCCGGGACAGGGCTACGAGCAGTACTTC.

V is TRBV28 and J is TRBJ2-2, with 12 bases that match TRBD2. From germline, CDR1 is MDHEN and CDR2 SYDVKM. The V segment lost 8 bases and the J segment 1 base; nucleotides outside the gene matches: 14. The CDR3 totals 19 residues. DNA for the CDR3: TGTGCCAGCTGTCCCCTCCTTTGGACTAGCGGGGAGAACACCGGGGAGCTGTTTTTT. It encodes CASCPLLWTSGENTGELFF. The whole variable domain, filled in from reference TRBV28 and TRBJ2-2, reads DVKVTQSSRYLVKRTGEKVFLECVQDMDHENMFWYRQDPGLGLRLIYFSYDVKMKEKGDIPEGYSVSREKKERFSLILESASTNQTSMYLCASCPLLWTSGENTGELFFGEGSRLTVL.

The J gene is TRBJ2-7, the V gene TRBV28; maybe TRBD2 (5 bases). The CDR3 totals 10 residues. V gave up 8 bases and J gave up 7 bases, with 9 bases separating them. Per the germline V gene, CDR1 is MDHEN and CDR2 is SYDVKM. The CDR3 is CASGRGEQYF. Written as DNA, the CDR3 is TGTGCCAGCGGGAGAGGGGAGCAGTACTTC.

A few counts support this clone. This chain uses TRBV2 with TRBJ1-5; no clear D gene. V lost 3 bases and J lost 7, with 10 bases in between. Germline values: CDR1 SNHLY, CDR2 FYNNEI. The CDR3 runs 13 residues. CDR3 in amino acids: CASSEDINQPQHF. The DNA for the CDR3 is TGTGCCAGCAGTGAGGATATAAACCAGCCCCAGCATTTT.